A single sample gave rise to the 9 T cell receptor beta chains below, sequenced in a study of blood T cell repertoires in COVID-19. Some clones are missing from TCRdb's copy, which holds only in-frame ones; the method was immunoSEQ multiplex PCR. This sample has under 250,000 clones, with 85% found just once. Material for sequencing was PBMCs or T cells enriched from blood (not recorded which). The receptors shown here come from a woman in her forties or fifties with acute COVID-19.

This chain links TRBV30 with TRBJ2-5; 8 nucleotides line up with TRBD1. From germline, CDR1 is GTSNPN and CDR2 SVGIG (reference sequence). CDR3 length equals 16 residues. The junction had 6 bases not matched to a gene; V was cut back by 0 bases and J by 0 bases. This CDR3 is CAWSVGNRGYQETQYF. CDR3 nucleotide sequence: TGTGCCTGGAGTGTAGGGAACAGGGGGTACCAAGAGACCCAGTACTTC.

The chain uses TRBV3-1 (or the pseudogene TRBV3-2) and TRBJ1-1; 8 nucleotides align to TRBD1. This CDR3 contains 15 residues. Trimming took 6 bases from V and 1 from J; bases not matched to a gene: 7. Germline V lookup: CDR1 LGHDT, CDR2 YNNKEL (reference sequence). The CDR3 DNA reads as TGTGCCAGCAGGCCGACCGACAGGGGGAACACTGAAGCTTTCTTT. Amino acid sequence: CASRPTDRGNTEAFF.

The chain uses TRBV19 and TRBJ1-6; tentative D call: TRBD1 (6 bases). The CDR3 loop spans 14 amino acids. Germline CDR1 LNHDA, CDR2 SQIVND (reference sequence). Trimming cost V 7 bases and J 3 bases, with 10 bases left between them. DNA for the CDR3: TGTGCCAGTACCTCGACAGGCTATAATTCACCCCTCCACTTT. Its translation is CASTSTGYNSPLHF. Together with reference TRBV19 and TRBJ1-6, the CDR3 gives the full variable domain: DGGITQSPKYLFRKEGQNVTLSCEQNLNHDAMYWYRQDPGQGLRLIYYSQIVNDFQKGDIAEGYSVSREKKESFPLTVTSAQKNPTAFYLCASTSTGYNSPLHFGNGTRLTVT.

This chain connects TRBV19 to TRBJ1-3; D is perhaps TRBD1 (6 bases). Germline loops: CDR1 LNHDA, CDR2 SQIVND (reference sequence). This CDR3 is 15 amino acids long. V was pared by 5 bases and J by 0 bases, with 11 bases between. The CDR3 nucleotides are TGTGCCAGTAGTCCGACGGACAGCTCTGGAAACACCATATATTTT. Translation: CASSPTDSSGNTIYF.

The J gene is TRBJ1-2, the V gene TRBV6-4, with 7 bases aligning to TRBD1. Unmatched junction bases numbered 9, after V lost 7 bases and J lost 7 bases. Germline V gene lookup returns CDR1 MRHNA and CDR2 SNTAGT. This CDR3 has 13 amino acids. CDR3 sequence reads: CASKRQGDGGYTF. The CDR3 DNA is TGTGCCAGCAAGAGACAGGGTGACGGTGGCTACACCTTC.

The chain carries TRBV19 and TRBJ1-1; a possible D gene is TRBD1 (5 bases). Trimming took 6 bases from V and 10 from J, leaving 18 bases between them. CDR1 and CDR2 from the germline V gene are LNHDA and SQIVND (reference sequence). The CDR3 is 13 amino acids. The CDR3 sequence is CASRDNGGERAFF. The CDR3 DNA is TGTGCCAGTAGGGATAACGGGGGAGAGAGAGCTTTCTTT.

The J gene is TRBJ2-2, the V gene TRBV7-9; 12 bases align to TRBD1. From germline, CDR1 is SEHNR and CDR2 FQNEAQ (reference sequence). Germline trimming cut 4 bases from V and 3 bases from J; bases unmatched to any gene: 6. The CDR3 is 17 residues long. The CDR3 bases are TGTGCCAGCAGCTCCCGGGACAGGGGGCGAGACACCGGGGAGCTGTTTTTT. Translating it yields CASSSRDRGRDTGELFF.

The CDR3 nucleotides read TGTGCCAGCACCCTTAGAAACTCACCCCTCCACTTT. This codes for CASTLRNSPLHF. The chain employs TRBV6-6 and TRBJ1-6; no clear D. The germline V gene encodes CDR1 MNHNY and CDR2 SVGAGI (reference sequence). V was trimmed by 7 bases and J by 10 bases, leaving 11 bases between them. The CDR3 has 12 amino acids.

This clone was seen only once. CDR3 DNA: TGCGCCAGCAGCCAAGGGAGGAGACTAGGCGACTATGGCTACACCTTC. Translating it yields CASSQGRRLGDYGYTF. The J gene is TRBJ1-2, the V gene TRBV4-3; D is ambiguous. V was trimmed by 1 base and J by 3 bases, leaving 15 bases between them. CDR1 is LGHNA and CDR2 is YSLEER in the germline V gene. The CDR3 sequence is 16 residues long.